This passage covers 31 T cell receptor beta chains from one sample sequenced in a study of cytomegalovirus exposure and HLA in healthy donors. The study ran its PCR with 60 Vbeta and 13 Jbeta primers. Assay: immunoSEQ multiplex PCR; the TCRdb copy retains only in-frame clones and omits some. Found here are about 93,000 clones, around four fifths of them singletons; the top ten hold 7.3%. The sample comprised PBMCs. The origin of the receptors is a man aged 25 to 40 in good health and CMV-seronegative.

This clone was found a few times. This sequence joins TRBV2 and TRBJ2-5; D is undetermined. Germline loops: CDR1 SNHLY, CDR2 FYNNEI. CDR3 length equals 12 residues. V was pared by 6 bases and J by 5 bases, with 10 bases between. The CDR3 reads CASSQSIETQYF. The CDR3 DNA reads as TGTGCCAGCAGCCAAAGCATCGAGACCCAGTACTTC.

V and J are TRBV29-1 and TRBJ2-1; D gene uncertain. There are 14 residues in the CDR3. V was cut by 1 base and J by 6 bases, with 13 bases left in between. In germline, CDR1 is SQVTM, CDR2 ANQGSEA. The CDR3 here is CSVEVFGGGNEQFF. The CDR3 nucleotides read TGCAGCGTTGAAGTCTTTGGCGGCGGCAATGAGCAGTTCTTC.

The table lists this clone with a few counts. This sample includes further DNA sequences coding for the same CDR3. V gene TRBV29-1 combines with J gene TRBJ1-2; 12 bases fit TRBD1. The length of the CDR3 is 14 residues. The germline gives CDR1 SQVTM, CDR2 ANQGSEA. Trimming cost V 6 bases and J 11 bases; bases outside gene matches: 13. Here the CDR3 reads CSVGTGGYYSGYTF. The CDR3 coding sequence is TGCAGCGTCGGGACAGGGGGCTACTATTCTGGTTACACCTTC. The full variable domain, its missing parts supplied by reference TRBV29-1 and TRBJ1-2, is SAVISQKPSRDICQRGTSLTIQCQVDSQVTMMFWYRQQPGQSLTLIATANQGSEATYESGFVIDKFPISRPNLTFSTLTVSNMSPEDSSIYLCSVGTGGYYSGYTFGSGTRLTVV.

This chain links TRBV28 with TRBJ2-3; TRBD2 matches at 10 bases. The CDR3 covers 13 residues. V shed 9 bases, J shed 2 bases, and the junction held 2 bases outside the gene matches. CDR1 is MDHEN, CDR2 SYDVKM, per germline. CDR3 in amino acids: CASSGGSTDTQYF. The CDR3 region has the DNA TGTGCCAGTAGCGGGGGGTCCACAGATACGCAGTATTTT.

To note about this clone: Germline and junction disagree at one end, which may indicate a read error. The chain has TRBV7-9 and TRBJ2-4, with D perhaps TRBD1 (6 bases). Germline values: CDR1 SEHNR, CDR2 FQNEAQ (reference sequence). The CDR3 spans 12 residues. The CDR3 sequence: CSSSFTGKQIHF. CDR3 in DNA: TGTTCCAGCAGCTTTACAGGGAAACAGATCCATTTC.

The rearrangement uses TRBV7-2 and TRBJ2-7, with 9 bases fitting TRBD2. The CDR3 contains 15 residues. Looked up from germline, CDR1 is SGHTA and CDR2 is FQGNSA. The V segment lost 1 base and the J segment 3 bases; nucleotides outside the gene matches: 4. The CDR3 bases are TGTGCCAGCAGCTTAGAAGCGGGGGGAATCTACGAGCAGTACTTC. Protein sequence: CASSLEAGGIYEQYF.

The gene calls are TRBV18 and TRBJ1-2; 8 bases fit TRBD1. With V trimmed by 5 bases and J by 6 bases, 11 bases remained unmatched. The CDR3 contains 15 residues. Germline assignment: CDR1 KGHSH and CDR2 LQKENI. The CDR3 nucleotides are TGTGCCAGCTCATCCCTGGGGCAGGGGGCAAATGGCTACACCTTC. Protein: CASSSLGQGANGYTF.

The chain carries TRBV30 and TRBJ1-2; 8 bases fit TRBD1. V lost 5 bases, J lost 8 bases, and 16 bases stayed unmatched. CDR3 length equals 15 residues. Germline V lookup: CDR1 GTSNPN, CDR2 SVGIG (reference sequence). The CDR3 DNA reads TGTGCCTGGGACCTTCAGGGGGCAGTATCGGGAGGCTACACCTTC. Its translation is CAWDLQGAVSGGYTF.

The genes are TRBV28 and TRBJ1-2; TRBD1 matches 7 bases. The CDR3 has 14 amino acids. Germline CDR1 MDHEN, CDR2 SYDVKM. J lost 3 bases, V lost 10 bases, and 11 bases had no gene match. The CDR3 nucleotides read TGTGCCACCTCTTACAGGGGAACAGACTATGGCTACACCTTC. Its protein is CATSYRGTDYGYTF.

V gene TRBV7-9 combines with J gene TRBJ2-5, with TRBD2 identical over 10 bases. Germline values: CDR1 SEHNR, CDR2 FQNEAQ (reference sequence). The ends lost 5 bases at V and 1 base at J; junction bases unmatched: 4. This CDR3 comprises 15 residues. CDR3 in amino acids: CASSASGGSQETQYF. CDR3 coding DNA: TGTGCCAGCAGCGCTAGCGGGGGCTCCCAAGAGACCCAGTACTTC.

The chain couples TRBV4-3 to TRBJ2-3, with 8 bases aligning to TRBD2. The CDR3 totals 18 residues. V was pared by 2 bases and J by 0 bases, with 10 bases of the junction left unmatched. Germline values: CDR1 LGHNA, CDR2 YSLEER. The CDR3 reads CASSQYLTSGPSTDTQYF. The DNA for the CDR3 is TGCGCCAGCAGCCAATACCTAACTAGCGGACCTAGCACAGATACGCAGTATTTT.

This chain links TRBV9 with TRBJ2-6, with D hard to call. Trimming took 2 bases from V and 0 from J, leaving 9 bases between them. CDR1 and CDR2 (germline): SGDLS, YYNGEE. This CDR3 has 16 residues. The CDR3: CASSVRVSSGANVLTF. CDR3 coding DNA: TGTGCCAGCAGCGTCCGGGTGTCCTCTGGGGCCAACGTCCTGACTTTC.

CDR3 amino acids: CASSLWGQLTGELFF. The CDR3 coding sequence is TGTGCCAGCAGTTTATGGGGACAGCTCACCGGGGAGCTGTTTTTT. The chain couples TRBV27 to TRBJ2-2; 7 bases map to TRBD1. Trimming removed 1 base from V and 4 bases from J; junction bases left unmatched: 3. Germline lookup yields CDR1 MNHEY and CDR2 SMNVEV (reference sequence). The CDR3 is 15 amino acids.

This chain joins TRBV27 and TRBJ1-2, with unresolved D. The germline CDR1 and CDR2 sequences are MNHEY and SMNVEV (reference sequence). The CDR3 sequence is 11 residues long. Trimming cost V 5 bases and J 4 bases, with 5 bases left between them. DNA for the CDR3: TGTGCCAGCAGTCGAGGCTATGGCTACACCTTC. It translates to CASSRGYGYTF.

This clone has just a few counts. The J gene is TRBJ2-2, the V gene TRBV7-8; TRBD1 aligns across 7 bases. In germline, CDR1 is SGHVS, CDR2 FQNEAQ. The CDR3 is 15 residues long. V gave up 3 bases and J gave up 5 bases; unmatched junction bases: 6. CDR3 DNA: TGTGCCAGCAGCTTTAAGGGGACAGAAACCGGGGAGCTGTTTTTT. Translating gives CASSFKGTETGELFF.

The rearrangement joins TRBV28 to TRBJ2-7, with 8 bases matching TRBD2. Germline loops: CDR1 MDHEN, CDR2 SYDVKM. The CDR3 has 19 amino acids. V was clipped by 2 bases and J by 0 bases; unmatched bases: 15. Written as DNA, the CDR3 is TGTGCCAGCAGTTTAGATGGAAGGCTAGCGGGCGAGAGCTCCTACGAGCAGTACTTC. It is translated as CASSLDGRLAGESSYEQYF.

The chain has TRBV6-4 and TRBJ2-3, with 11 bases fitting TRBD2. Germline CDR1 MRHNA, CDR2 SNTAGT. There are 16 residues in the CDR3. The ends lost 4 bases at V and 1 base at J; junction bases unmatched: 4. The CDR3 bases are TGTGCCAGCAGTGTGGCTAGCGGGGGGCGCACAGATACGCAGTATTTT. Protein product: CASSVASGGRTDTQYF.

The chain joins TRBV7-2 to TRBJ2-5; D is perhaps TRBD1 (6 bases). Germline CDR1 is SGHTA and CDR2 is FQGNSA. Trimming cost V 4 bases and J 2 bases, with 11 bases left between them. CDR3 length: 14 amino acids. The CDR3 spells CASSYRQVQETQYF. CDR3 DNA sequence: TGTGCCAGCAGCTACCGACAGGTGCAAGAGACCCAGTACTTC.

V and J are TRBV18 and TRBJ1-1; 10 bases align to TRBD1. CDR1 KGHSH and CDR2 LQKENI come from the germline V gene. CDR3 size: 14 residues. V lost 5 bases to trimming and J lost 1 base; unmatched junction nucleotides: 1. The CDR3: CASSRDRGNTEAFF. As DNA, the CDR3 is TGTGCCAGCTCAAGGGACAGGGGGAACACTGAAGCTTTCTTT.

The chain joins TRBV2 to TRBJ1-1; D not certain. The CDR3 extends over 16 amino acids. V dropped 7 bases and J dropped 0 bases, with 18 bases sitting between them. Germline V gene sequence: CDR1 SNHLY, CDR2 FYNNEI. Here the CDR3 DNA reads TGTGCCAGCAAATCGCCTTATCTCGGGATGAACACTGAAGCTTTCTTT. This sequence encodes CASKSPYLGMNTEAFF.

The rearrangement joins TRBV6-1 to TRBJ1-4; D unclear. CDR1 and CDR2 (germline): MNHNS, SASEGT. V was trimmed by 7 bases and J by 2 bases, leaving 14 bases between them. This CDR3 is 15 amino acids long. CDR3 sequence reads: CASNGKGGTNEKLFF. CDR3 sequence (DNA): TGTGCCAGCAATGGAAAGGGAGGCACTAATGAAAAACTGTTTTTT.

V usage is TRBV2 and J usage is TRBJ2-1, with 7 bases aligning to TRBD2. Germline V gives CDR1 SNHLY, CDR2 FYNNEI. The V segment lost 7 bases and the J segment 9 bases; nucleotides outside the gene matches: 9. The length of the CDR3 is 13 residues. The CDR3 protein is CASNVGLGIEQFF. In DNA form, the CDR3 reads TGTGCCAGCAACGTTGGACTAGGTATTGAGCAGTTCTTC.

The V gene is TRBV2, the J gene TRBJ1-2; maybe TRBD1 (5 bases). The CDR3 loop spans 15 amino acids. V was pared by 7 bases and J by 7 bases, with 22 bases between. Germline V CDR1 and CDR2: SNHLY, FYNNEI. CDR3 nucleotide sequence: TGTGCCAGCAAAGGCGGGGGGACCATAGTTCGTGGCTACACCTTC. Translated: CASKGGGTIVRGYTF.

The rearrangement links TRBV27 to TRBJ1-4; D possibly corresponds to TRBD1 (6 bases). Trimming pared 5 bases from V and 8 bases from J, leaving 18 bases between. Germline lookup yields CDR1 MNHEY and CDR2 SMNVEV (reference sequence). This CDR3 is 15 amino acids long. The CDR3 loop reads CASSRRQARSEKLFF. The CDR3 region has the DNA TGTGCCAGCAGTCGACGACAGGCTAGGTCGGAAAAACTGTTTTTT.

The chain couples TRBV27 to TRBJ2-2; D perhaps matches TRBD1 (5 bases). The CDR3 is 15 amino acids. The germline V and J ends were trimmed by 6 bases and 3 bases, with 14 bases remaining between them. From germline, CDR1 is MNHEY and CDR2 SMNVEV (reference sequence). CDR3 DNA sequence: TGTGCCAGCAGCAGGGTTTTTATGGACACCGGGGAGCTGTTTTTT. It yields the protein CASSRVFMDTGELFF.

This chain uses TRBV7-2 with TRBJ2-7; 8 bases line up with TRBD2. This CDR3 is built from 13 residues. Germline CDR1 reads SGHTA; CDR2 reads FQGNSA. Trimming cost V 4 bases and J 4 bases; bases outside gene matches: 3. CDR3 sequence reads: CASSSSGPYEQYF. CDR3 nucleotide sequence: TGTGCCAGCAGCTCTAGCGGGCCTTACGAGCAGTACTTC.

V and J are TRBV6-5 and TRBJ2-1; D possibly corresponds to TRBD1 (6 bases). CDR1 is MNHEY and CDR2 is SVGAGI in the germline V gene. V gave up 4 bases and J gave up 4 bases, with 11 bases separating them. This CDR3 region has 14 residues. CDR3 residues: CASSFPGQYNEQFF. The DNA of the CDR3 is TGTGCCAGCAGTTTCCCCGGACAGTACAATGAGCAGTTCTTC.

The CDR3 coding sequence is TGCGCCAGCATGGATCGGGGACAGGGGGCATGGCAGCCCCAGCATTTT. Its translation: CASMDRGQGAWQPQHF. The chain links TRBV10-2 to TRBJ1-5; 12 nucleotides agree with TRBD1. The CDR3 runs to 16 residues. Looked up from germline, CDR1 is WSHSY and CDR2 is SAAADI. After removal of 7 bases from V and 7 bases from J, the junction contained 11 bases not matched to a gene.

V and J are TRBV5-1 and TRBJ1-1; 9 bases fit TRBD1. This CDR3 spans 15 amino acids. Per germline, CDR1 SGHRS and CDR2 YFSETQ. With V trimmed by 3 bases and J by 5 bases, 8 bases remained unmatched. The CDR3 is CASSSGTGLGTEAFF. The DNA of the CDR3 is TGCGCCAGCAGCTCCGGGACAGGGTTGGGTACTGAAGCTTTCTTT.

Notes on this clone: The same CDR3 is also encoded by other DNA sequences in this sample. The chain employs TRBV15 and TRBJ2-2, with 7 nucleotides matching TRBD2. Germline V gene data show CDR1 as LNHNV and CDR2 as YYDKDF (reference sequence). This CDR3 has 16 residues. Losses at the gene ends were 5 bases for V and 3 bases for J; bases not matched to a gene: 9. The DNA of the CDR3 is TGTGCCACCAGCCTGGGGACGGGGGGAGACACCGGGGAGCTGTTTTTT. Translation: CATSLGTGGDTGELFF.

This chain uses TRBV2 with TRBJ1-5; D unresolved. In germline, CDR1 is SNHLY, CDR2 FYNNEI. V was trimmed by 3 bases and J by 0 bases, leaving 9 bases between them. The CDR3 loop spans 15 amino acids. CDR3 in DNA: TGTGCCAGCAGTGATGGCAAGTATAGCAATCAGCCCCAGCATTTT. This encodes CASSDGKYSNQPQHF.